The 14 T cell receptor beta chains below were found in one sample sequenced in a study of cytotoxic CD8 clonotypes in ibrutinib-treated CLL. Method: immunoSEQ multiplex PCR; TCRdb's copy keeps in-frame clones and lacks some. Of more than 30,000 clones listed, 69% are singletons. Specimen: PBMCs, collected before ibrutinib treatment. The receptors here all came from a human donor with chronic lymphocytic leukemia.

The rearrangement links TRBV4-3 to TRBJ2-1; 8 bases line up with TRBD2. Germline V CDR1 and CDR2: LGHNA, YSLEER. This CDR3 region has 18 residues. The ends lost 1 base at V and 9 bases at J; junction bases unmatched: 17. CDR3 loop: CASSQVTAHFPGGPEQFF. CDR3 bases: TGCGCCAGCAGCCAAGTTACGGCCCATTTTCCGGGAGGGCCTGAGCAGTTCTTC.

The CDR3 coding sequence is TGTGCCTGGAGTGCTGACAGCAACTATGGCTACACCTTC. Translation gives CAWSADSNYGYTF. The J gene is TRBJ1-2, the V gene TRBV30; the D gene is possibly TRBD1 (5 bases). Germline V lookup: CDR1 GTSNPN, CDR2 SVGIG (reference sequence). The V and J ends lost 1 base and 2 bases respectively, with 8 bases between them. The CDR3 length is 13 residues.

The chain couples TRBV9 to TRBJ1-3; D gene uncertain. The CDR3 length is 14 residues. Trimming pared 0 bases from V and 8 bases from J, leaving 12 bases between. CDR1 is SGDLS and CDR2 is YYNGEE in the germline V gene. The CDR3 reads CASSVDHPGYTIYF. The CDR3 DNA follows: TGTGCCAGCAGCGTAGATCATCCCGGATACACCATATATTTT.

The CDR3 protein is CSVAGQGANNEQFF. The CDR3 DNA sequence: TGCAGCGTTGCGGGACAGGGGGCGAACAATGAGCAGTTCTTC. The J gene is TRBJ2-1, the V gene TRBV29-1, with 12 bases lining up with TRBD1. V lost 4 bases and J lost 5; bases outside the gene matches: 3. The germline gives CDR1 SQVTM, CDR2 ANQGSEA. This CDR3 has 14 amino acids.

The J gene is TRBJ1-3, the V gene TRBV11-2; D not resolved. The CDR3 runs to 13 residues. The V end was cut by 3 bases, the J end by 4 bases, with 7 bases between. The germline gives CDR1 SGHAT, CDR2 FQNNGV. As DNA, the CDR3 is TGTGCCAGCAGCTTCTTAGAGGGAAACACCATATATTTT. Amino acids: CASSFLEGNTIYF.

This chain's CDR3 is CASSQVPWSNQPQHF. CDR3 coding DNA: TGCGCCAGCAGCCAAGTCCCTTGGAGCAATCAGCCCCAGCATTTT. The genes are TRBV4-1 and TRBJ1-5, with D uncertain. The CDR3 contains 15 residues. The V and J ends lost 1 base and 1 base respectively, with 8 bases between them. CDR1 and CDR2 from the germline V gene are MGHRA and YSYEKL.

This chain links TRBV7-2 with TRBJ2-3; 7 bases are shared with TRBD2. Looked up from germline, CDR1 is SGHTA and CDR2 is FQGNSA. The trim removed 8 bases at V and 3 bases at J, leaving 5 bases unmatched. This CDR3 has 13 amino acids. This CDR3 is CASGRAGTDTQYF. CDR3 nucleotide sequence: TGTGCCAGCGGGAGGGCCGGAACAGATACGCAGTATTTT.

CDR3 amino acids: CASSKSFAHLYGYTF. The CDR3 DNA sequence: TGTGCCAGCAGCAAATCCTTCGCCCACCTCTATGGCTACACCTTC. The chain employs TRBV21-1 and TRBJ1-2. TRBV21-1 is designated a pseudogene. This CDR3 is built from 15 residues.

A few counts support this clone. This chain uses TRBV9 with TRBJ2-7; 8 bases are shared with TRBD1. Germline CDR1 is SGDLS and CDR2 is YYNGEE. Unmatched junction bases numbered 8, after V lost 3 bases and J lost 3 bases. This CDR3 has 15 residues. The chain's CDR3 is CASSESTGVVYEQYF. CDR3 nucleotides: TGTGCCAGCAGCGAATCGACAGGGGTGGTCTACGAGCAGTACTTC.

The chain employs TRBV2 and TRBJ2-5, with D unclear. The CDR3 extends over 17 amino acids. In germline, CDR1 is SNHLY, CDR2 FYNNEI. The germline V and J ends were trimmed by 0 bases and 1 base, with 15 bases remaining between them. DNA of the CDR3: TGTGCCAGCAGTGAAGCGGATGATTTCTGGGGCCAAGAGACCCAGTACTTC. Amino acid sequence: CASSEADDFWGQETQYF.

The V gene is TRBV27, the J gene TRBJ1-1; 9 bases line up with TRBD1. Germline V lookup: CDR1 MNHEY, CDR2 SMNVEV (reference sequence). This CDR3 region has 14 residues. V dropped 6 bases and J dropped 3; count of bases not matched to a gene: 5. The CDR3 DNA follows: TGTGCCAGCAGGCGGGACAGGGAATACACTGAAGCTTTCTTT. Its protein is CASRRDREYTEAFF.

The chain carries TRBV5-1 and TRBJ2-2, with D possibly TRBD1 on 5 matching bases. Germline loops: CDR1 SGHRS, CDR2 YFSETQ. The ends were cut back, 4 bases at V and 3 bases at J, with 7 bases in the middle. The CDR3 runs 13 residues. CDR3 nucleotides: TGCGCCAGCAGCCCACAGGACACCGGGGAGCTGTTTTTT. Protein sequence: CASSPQDTGELFF.

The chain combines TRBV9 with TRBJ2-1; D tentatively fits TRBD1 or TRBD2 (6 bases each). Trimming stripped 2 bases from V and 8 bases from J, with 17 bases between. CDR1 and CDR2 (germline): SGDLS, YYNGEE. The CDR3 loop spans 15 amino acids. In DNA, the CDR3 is TGTGCCAGCAGCGTCCAGACAGGAGGGGGGTATGAGCAGTTCTTC. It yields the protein CASSVQTGGGYEQFF.

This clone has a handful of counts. Here the CDR3 reads CASSSPAARNTEAFF. The DNA for the CDR3 is TGTGCCAGCAGTTCCCCGGCAGCCAGGAACACTGAAGCTTTCTTT. The V gene is TRBV28, the J gene TRBJ1-1; D is ambiguous. CDR1 and CDR2 from the germline V gene are MDHEN and SYDVKM. This CDR3 contains 15 residues. The V end was cut by 4 bases, the J end by 1 base, with 13 bases between.